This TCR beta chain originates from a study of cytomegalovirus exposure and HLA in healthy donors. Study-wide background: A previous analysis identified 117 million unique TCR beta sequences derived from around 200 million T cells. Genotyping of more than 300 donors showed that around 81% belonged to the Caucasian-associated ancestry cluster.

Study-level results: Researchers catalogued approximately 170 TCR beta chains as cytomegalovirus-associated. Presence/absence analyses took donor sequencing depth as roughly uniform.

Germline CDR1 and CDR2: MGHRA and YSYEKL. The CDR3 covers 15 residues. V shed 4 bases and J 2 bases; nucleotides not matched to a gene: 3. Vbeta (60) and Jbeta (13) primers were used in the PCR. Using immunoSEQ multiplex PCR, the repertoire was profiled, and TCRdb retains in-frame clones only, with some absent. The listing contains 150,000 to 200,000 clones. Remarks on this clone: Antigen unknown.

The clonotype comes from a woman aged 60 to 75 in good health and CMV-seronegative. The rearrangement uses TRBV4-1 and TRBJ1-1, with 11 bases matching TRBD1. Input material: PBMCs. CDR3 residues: CASSLGTGGNTEAFF. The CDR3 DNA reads TGCGCCAGCAGCCTCGGGACAGGGGGAAACACTGAAGCTTTCTTT.